These T cell receptor beta chains were read from a single sample in a study of metastatic and nonmetastatic thyroid tumors. TCRdb re-processed the PCR reads through MiXCR. The sample holds 40,000 or so clones, 26% seen once. Sequenced material: blood. The source of these receptors is a female donor with papillary thyroid cancer or a benign thyroid nodule (not recorded which). Some clones in this sample may be carry-over from other donors' samples. Both conserved end residues are part of each CDR3. A D gene is named only where the DNA matches it firmly. Not every row has a clone size; where given, it reads once, few, many or a size class.

V gene	clone size	J gene	D gene	CDR3 protein	CDR3 DNA
TRBV11-3	NA	TRBJ1-1	NA	CASSLVSLTEAFF	TGTGCCAGCAGCTTAGTCAGTCTTACTGAAGCTTTCTTT
TRBV11-2	NA	TRBJ2-1	TRBD1	CASSLRSTGSLGQFF	TGTGCCAGCAGTCTCCGCTCGACAGGGTCGCTTGGGCAGTTCTTC
TRBV5-1	NA	TRBJ2-4	NA	CASSLAGGLAKNIQYF	TGCGCCAGCAGCTTGGCCGGGGGGCTAGCCAAAAACATTCAGTACTTC
TRBV28	few	TRBJ2-3	NA	CASIKCGSTDTQYF	TGTGCCAGCATAAAGTGCGGTAGCACAGATACGCAGTATTTT
TRBV12-3/TRBV12-4	few	TRBJ2-7	NA	CASSLKLLEGQPRYEQYF	TGTGCCAGCAGCCTAAAACTCCTAGAGGGCCAACCTAGATACGAGCAGTACTTC
TRBV6-6	many	TRBJ2-6	TRBD1	CASSYRAGTARSGANVLTF	TGTGCCAGCAGTTACCGGGCCGGGACAGCGCGCTCTGGGGCCAACGTCCTGACTTTC
TRBV6-2/TRBV6-3	few	TRBJ1-5	NA	CASRRGRNKPKHF	TGTGCCAGCAGACGGGGTCGAAATAAGCCCAAGCATTTT
TRBV6-1	NA	TRBJ1-1	NA	CASKKGTEAFF	TGTGCCAGCAAGAAGGGCACTGAAGCTTTCTTT
TRBV20-1	NA	TRBJ2-3	TRBD2	CSARDGTSGRAGDTQYF	TGCAGTGCTAGAGATGGGACTAGCGGGAGGGCGGGAGATACGCAGTATTTT
TRBV7-3	many	TRBJ2-5	NA	CASSLRDQETQYF	TGTGCCAGCAGCTTACGAGACCAAGAGACCCAGTACTTC
TRBV7-9	many	TRBJ1-4	NA	CASSMGHVNEKLFF	TGTGCCAGCAGCATGGGGCACGTTAATGAAAAACTGTTTTTT
TRBV28	many	TRBJ1-3	NA	CASSFTLSRNTIYF	TGTGCCAGCAGTTTCACCCTCTCTAGAAACACCATATATTTT
TRBV11-2	NA	TRBJ2-7	TRBD1	CASSLGAGQGSYEQYF	TGTGCCAGCAGCTTAGGAGCGGGACAGGGGTCCTACGAGCAGTACTTC
TRBV7-3	many	TRBJ2-1	NA	CASSLGGPGNEQFF	TGTGCCAGCAGCTTAGGCGGGCCGGGTAATGAGCAGTTCTTC
TRBV27	few	TRBJ2-1	NA	CASSLARDREQFF	TGTGCCAGCAGTTTAGCCAGGGATCGCGAGCAGTTCTTC
TRBV11-2	NA	TRBJ2-5	TRBD1	CASSPPGQAVRKETQYF	TGTGCCAGCAGCCCACCGGGACAGGCGGTCAGAAAAGAGACCCAGTACTTC
TRBV2	many	TRBJ2-5	TRBD1	CASSEQGQGAVETQYF	TGTGCCAGCAGTGAACAGGGACAGGGGGCCGTGGAGACCCAGTACTTC
TRBV6-2/TRBV6-3	NA	TRBJ1-1	NA	CASSWKGIYTEAFF	TGTGCCAGCAGTTGGAAGGGGATATACACTGAAGCTTTCTTT
TRBV20-1	few	TRBJ2-6	NA	CSASGAVGTNVLTF	TGCAGTGCTAGTGGAGCAGTTGGGACCAACGTCCTGACTTTC
TRBV2	NA	TRBJ2-3	TRBD2	CASNIAGILAGGTQYF	TGTGCCAGCAATATAGCGGGGATTCTCGCCGGTGGTACGCAGTATTTT
TRBV5-6	NA	TRBJ2-7	NA	CASSLGVAGTSSYEQYF	TGTGCCAGCAGCCTTGGGGTAGCAGGGACCTCTTCCTACGAGCAGTACTTC
TRBV6-1	few	TRBJ2-1	TRBD2	CASSEEASGGNEQFF	TGTGCCAGCAGTGAGGAGGCTAGCGGGGGCAATGAGCAGTTCTTC
TRBV30	NA	TRBJ2-2	NA	CAWSGGSGNTGELFF	TGTGCCTGGAGTGGGGGGAGCGGAAACACCGGGGAGCTGTTTTTT
TRBV11-1	NA	TRBJ2-7	TRBD2	CASSSTRTSGSRNEQYF	TGTGCCAGCAGCTCGACCCGGACTAGCGGGAGTAGGAACGAGCAGTACTTC
TRBV7-2	NA	TRBJ1-1	TRBD1	CASRPRGGSTEAFF	TGTGCCAGCAGGCCCAGGGGGGGCAGCACTGAAGCTTTCTTT
TRBV15	NA	TRBJ2-2	NA	CATSRERQVEAGELFF	TGTGCCACCAGCAGAGAGAGGCAGGTCGAGGCCGGGGAGCTGTTTTTT
TRBV11-1	few	TRBJ2-6	NA	CASSFIRAGANVLTF	TGTGCCAGCAGCTTCATCAGGGCTGGGGCCAACGTCCTGACTTTC
TRBV9	many	TRBJ2-5	NA	CASSVGAGWETQYF	TGTGCCAGCAGCGTAGGTGCAGGGTGGGAGACCCAGTACTTC
TRBV7-2	NA	TRBJ2-1	TRBD2	CASSSGGNRNEQFF	TGTGCCAGCAGCTCCGGGGGGAACCGCAATGAGCAGTTCTTC
TRBV11-2	once	TRBJ2-7	TRBD1	CASSSRTGPTYEQYF	TGTGCCAGCAGCTCACGGACAGGGCCAACCTACGAGCAGTACTTC
TRBV6-2/TRBV6-3	few	TRBJ1-2	NA	CASSYSLYGSYGYTF	TGTGCCAGCAGTTACTCCTTGTACGGCAGCTATGGCTACACCTTC
TRBV10-3	many	TRBJ2-1	TRBD1	CASGQGYNEQFF	TGTGCCAGCGGACAGGGCTACAATGAGCAGTTCTTC
TRBV3-1	many	TRBJ2-2	NA	CASSQERGGNTGELFF	TGTGCCAGCAGCCAAGAGCGGGGCGGGAACACCGGGGAGCTGTTTTTT
TRBV7-3	many	TRBJ2-1	NA	CASSPIGEEQFF	TGTGCCAGCAGTCCAATAGGGGAAGAGCAGTTCTTC
TRBV28	many	TRBJ2-7	NA	CASRARGPGSYEQYF	TGTGCCAGCAGAGCAAGAGGGCCGGGGTCCTACGAGCAGTACTTC
TRBV28	many	TRBJ1-1	NA	CASSLGFTEAFF	TGTGCCAGCAGTTTAGGGTTCACTGAAGCTTTCTTT
TRBV12-3/TRBV12-4	many	TRBJ2-1	NA	CASSLRLSFYNEQFF	TGTGCCAGCAGTTTGAGGCTGAGCTTCTACAATGAGCAGTTCTTC
TRBV11-2	NA	TRBJ1-2	TRBD1	CASSLGPRGTERGYGYTF	TGTGCCAGCAGCTTAGGACCGAGAGGGACAGAGCGTGGGTATGGCTACACCTTC
TRBV18	many	TRBJ2-3	TRBD1	CASSSTGFTDTQYF	TGTGCCAGCTCATCGACAGGGTTCACAGATACGCAGTATTTT
TRBV19	many	TRBJ2-5	TRBD1	CASSIGVTGLLETQYF	TGTGCCAGTAGTATAGGGGTGACAGGGTTATTGGAGACCCAGTACTTC
TRBV27	many	TRBJ1-2	NA	CASGNLRGYTF	TGTGCCAGCGGGAACCTCAGGGGCTACACCTTC
TRBV7-3	many	TRBJ1-1	TRBD1	CASSPQGGATEAFF	TGTGCCAGCAGCCCCCAGGGGGGAGCGACTGAAGCTTTCTTT
TRBV20-1	many	TRBJ1-6	NA	CSARDGGAAYSPLHF	TGCAGTGCTAGAGATGGGGGGGCGGCTTATTCACCCCTCCACTTT
TRBV11-1	NA	TRBJ2-7	NA	CASSLAIYPSMPYEQYF	TGTGCCAGCAGCTTAGCGATATACCCATCAATGCCCTACGAGCAGTACTTC
TRBV5-4	once	TRBJ2-3	TRBD1	CASRRRTGGFTDTQYF	TGTGCCAGCAGACGACGGACAGGGGGCTTCACAGATACGCAGTATTTT
TRBV2	many	TRBJ1-1	NA	CASRIFGNTEAFF	TGTGCCAGCAGGATCTTCGGGAACACTGAAGCTTTCTTT